This TCR beta chain was sequenced during a study of CD8+CD57+ T cells in acquired aplastic anemia. TCR beta VDJ and CDR3 profiling used genomic DNA as template. TCRdb re-analysed the reads in MiXCR, keeping a single row per CDR3 protein. This table holds 450,000 to 600,000 distinct CDR3 sequences, around 30% found once. By flow cytometry, patients selected for sequencing had shown an expansion of CD8+CD57+ cells. The sequencing sample was made of sorted CD4+, CD8+, or CD8+CD57+ T cells (not recorded which) from PBMCs. The TCR was taken from a human donor with aplastic anemia.

In nucleotides, the CDR3 is TGTGCCAGCAGCTTAGAGGACACTAAAGGAGTTGGAAACACCATATATTTT. Translated, it gives CASSLEDTKGVGNTIYF. The chain recombines TRBV7-2 with TRBJ1-3; TRBD1 might be the D (5 bases). The CDR3 consists of 17 residues. Trimming pared 1 base from V and 3 bases from J, leaving 16 bases between. Germline V gives CDR1 SGHTA, CDR2 FQGNSA.